The next 7 T cell receptor beta chains were all read from a single sample in a study of cytomegalovirus exposure and HLA in healthy donors. PCR employed 60 Vbeta and 13 Jbeta primers. TCRdb's table, derived via immunoSEQ multiplex PCR, lists solely in-frame clones and lacks some. The table has approximately 160,000 clones, approximately 73% seen once. Material for sequencing was PBMCs. These receptors were collected from a middle-aged man in good health and CMV-seronegative.

The CDR3 here is CAISDKGAPTEAFF. The CDR3 region has the DNA TGTGCCATCAGTGATAAGGGGGCGCCTACTGAAGCTTTCTTT. The gene calls are TRBV10-3 and TRBJ1-1; 7 positions match TRBD1. Germline CDR1 and CDR2: ENHRY and SYGVKD. The J segment lost 5 bases and the V segment lost 3 bases, leaving 6 bases of the junction unmatched. The length of the CDR3 is 14 residues.

The V call is TRBV7-3, the J call TRBJ1-1; no definite D call. In germline, CDR1 is SGHTA, CDR2 FQGTGA. Deletions cut 1 base from V and 10 bases from J, with 13 bases between. The CDR3 consists of 13 residues. The CDR3 region is CASSLIFQEPAFF. CDR3 in DNA: TGTGCCAGCAGCTTAATTTTCCAGGAACCAGCTTTCTTT.

V gene TRBV6-6 combines with J gene TRBJ2-1; 9 positions match TRBD1. Trimming took 4 bases from V and 10 from J; bases not matched to a gene: 11. CDR3 length: 15 residues. The germline V gene encodes CDR1 MNHNY and CDR2 SVGAGI (reference sequence). The CDR3 DNA is TGTGCCAGCAGTTGGTCCGGGACAGGGACCCCAGAGCAGTTCTTC. It codes for CASSWSGTGTPEQFF.

This clone was found a few times. The rearrangement links TRBV11-3 to TRBJ1-1, with D unclear. Trimming took 2 bases from V and 0 from J, leaving 4 bases between them. Per the germline V gene, CDR1 is SGHNT and CDR2 is YENEEA. The CDR3 sequence is 13 residues long. The chain's CDR3 is CASSLTVNTEAFF. The CDR3 DNA reads TGTGCCAGCAGCTTAACTGTGAACACTGAAGCTTTCTTT.

This clone was counted a few times. V and J are TRBV27 and TRBJ1-5, with D possibly matching TRBD1 (6 bases). Germline CDR1 MNHEY, CDR2 SMNVEV (reference sequence). V was pared by 7 bases and J by 3 bases, with 13 bases between. The CDR3 spans 14 residues. CDR3 coding DNA: TGTGCCAGCAATCGCAGGGGTCTCAATCAGCCCCAGCATTTT. This gives the protein CASNRRGLNQPQHF.

CDR3 region: CASSPGQVTYEQYF. DNA of the CDR3: TGTGCCAGCAGTCCGGGACAGGTGACCTACGAGCAGTACTTC. The chain joins TRBV6-6 to TRBJ2-7, with TRBD1 matching over 8 bases. Per germline, CDR1 MNHNY and CDR2 SVGAGI (reference sequence). The CDR3 spans 14 residues. V lost 5 bases and J lost 2; bases outside the gene matches: 5.

CDR3 sequence (DNA): TGTGCCAGCAGTGAAGGGATGCTAGCGGGGGGGCTGAATGAGCAGTTCTTC. This sequence encodes CASSEGMLAGGLNEQFF. The J gene is TRBJ2-1, the V gene TRBV2; TRBD2 agrees at 12 bases. After removal of 1 base from V and 7 bases from J, the junction contained 8 bases not matched to a gene. Per the germline V gene, CDR1 is SNHLY and CDR2 is FYNNEI. The CDR3 has 17 residues.